The sequence of this T cell receptor beta chain was determined in a study of T cells in Graves' hyperthyroidism and ophthalmopathy. Study summary: Initial diagnosis, before any treatment, was when peripheral blood was collected.

A NOSPECS grade of at least 4, a Clinical Activity Score of at least 3 and duration under 3 months were recorded in ophthalmopathy patients. Patients with uncontrolled infections, other autoimmune diseases, pregnancy or lactation were excluded. CDR3 size: 15 residues. V was pared by 6 bases and J by 6 bases, with 7 bases of the junction left unmatched. CDR1 SNHLY and CDR2 FYNNEI come from the germline V gene. This clonotype appeared many times. From RNA transcripts, TCR beta CDR3 regions were amplified. TCR CDR3 regions were first amplified by RT-PCR with HTBI primers. TCRdb re-derived calls from the multiplex PCR reads in MiXCR, one entry per CDR3 protein. Of a few hundred thousand distinct CDR3 sequences listed, over 15% are singletons.

This TCR derives from a woman aged 55-75 years with Graves' ophthalmopathy. The chain couples TRBV2 to TRBJ2-7; 14 bases align to TRBD2. Sequenced material: blood. Written as DNA, the CDR3 is TGTGCCAGCAGCGAGGGGACTAGCGGGAGTAGCGAGCAGTACTTC. Translated, it gives CASSEGTSGSSEQYF.